The source of this T cell receptor beta chain is a study of T cells in Graves' hyperthyroidism and ophthalmopathy. General study findings and limits: Among clonotypes expanded in thyroid above 0.001, most were also found in blood. Classification by a 13 V-J model distinguished ophthalmopathy from stable hyperthyroidism.

Concerning this clonotype itself: Its antigen is as yet unknown.

Uncontrolled infection, other autoimmune disease, pregnancy or lactation excluded patients. Fresh peripheral blood, 7.5 to 10 ml of it, supplied the PBMCs. Using RNA transcripts as the source, TCR beta CDR3 regions were amplified. TCR CDR3 regions were first amplified by RT-PCR with HTBI primers. TCRdb re-called the multiplex PCR reads with MiXCR, one entry per CDR3 protein. The sample lists more than 300,000 distinct CDR3 sequences; roughly 20% were seen once. The sequenced sample was blood. This receptor was taken from a man aged 18 to 29 with Graves' ophthalmopathy.

CDR3 DNA: TGTGCCAGCAGCCCTCTCCGACTAGCGGGGGGGCCCGATACGCAGTATTTT. This gives the protein CASSPLRLAGGPDTQYF. The chain recombines TRBV7-6 with TRBJ2-3; 14 bases align to TRBD2. The V and J ends lost 5 bases and 6 bases, in that order; junction bases with no gene match: 10. The germline CDR1 and CDR2 sequences are SGHVS and FNYEAQ. This CDR3 is built from 17 residues.